Listed below are T cell receptor beta chains from one sample, sequenced in a study of blood T cells in healthy people across ages. One entry per CDR3 protein results from TCRdb running MiXCR on the 5' RACE reads. The table lists fewer than 900,000 distinct CDR3 sequences, approximately 39% of them singletons. Material for sequencing was blood. These receptors were collected from an older woman in good health. Each CDR3 is given without its conserved first and last residue. D genes are given only for firm matches.

V gene: TRBV7-2
J gene: TRBJ2-1
D gene: .
CDR3 protein: ASSIAGLAADEQF

V gene: TRBV6-2/TRBV6-3
J gene: TRBJ1-5
D gene: .
CDR3 protein: ASSYSRGDSNQPQH

V gene: TRBV20-1
J gene: TRBJ2-1
D gene: .
CDR3 protein: SAGARGVGDNEQF

V gene: TRBV4-3
J gene: TRBJ2-1
D gene: .
CDR3 protein: ASSQDSGEQF

V gene: TRBV5-4
J gene: TRBJ2-5
D gene: .
CDR3 protein: ASSLVPVIQETQY

V gene: TRBV5-1
J gene: TRBJ2-4
D gene: .
CDR3 protein: ASSSTGGFQNIQY

V gene: TRBV6-6
J gene: TRBJ2-1
D gene: .
CDR3 protein: ASSSALKEQF

V gene: TRBV5-1
J gene: TRBJ2-5
D gene: .
CDR3 protein: ASSFRPGGLGETQY

V gene: TRBV5-1
J gene: TRBJ1-6
D gene: .
CDR3 protein: ASSSGGVASYNSPLH

V gene: TRBV7-2
J gene: TRBJ2-1
D gene: .
CDR3 protein: ASSSGTGRKNNEQF

V gene: TRBV10-3
J gene: TRBJ2-1
D gene: .
CDR3 protein: AISGLLNEQF

V gene: TRBV27
J gene: TRBJ1-4
D gene: .
CDR3 protein: ASSYRDPGEKLF

V gene: TRBV7-9
J gene: TRBJ2-1
D gene: TRBD2
CDR3 protein: ASSLGAGGPDEQF

V gene: TRBV5-1
J gene: TRBJ2-1
D gene: .
CDR3 protein: ASSETASSYNEQF

V gene: TRBV20-1
J gene: TRBJ2-5
D gene: .
CDR3 protein: SARDGAYPAQETQY

V gene: TRBV3-1
J gene: TRBJ1-2
D gene: .
CDR3 protein: ASSQDAAPVYGYT

V gene: TRBV27
J gene: TRBJ1-2
D gene: .
CDR3 protein: TSSLLQGLNYGYT

V gene: TRBV5-1
J gene: TRBJ2-3
D gene: .
CDR3 protein: ASSLPGGPDTQY

V gene: TRBV28
J gene: TRBJ2-1
D gene: TRBD2
CDR3 protein: ASSSGDYQSGEQF

V gene: TRBV20-1
J gene: TRBJ2-5
D gene: TRBD2
CDR3 protein: SASTSMEQY

V gene: TRBV11-1
J gene: TRBJ2-3
D gene: .
CDR3 protein: ASSMWRGSTDTDTQY

V gene: TRBV12-3/TRBV12-4
J gene: TRBJ2-1
D gene: .
CDR3 protein: ASSLTGSSYNEQF

V gene: TRBV5-1
J gene: TRBJ2-4
D gene: .
CDR3 protein: ASSLRGTYGQY

V gene: TRBV24-1
J gene: TRBJ2-7
D gene: .
CDR3 protein: ATSAEPGHSSYEQY

V gene: TRBV6-2/TRBV6-3
J gene: TRBJ2-3
D gene: TRBD2
CDR3 protein: ASSYRAGGRDTQY

V gene: TRBV9
J gene: TRBJ2-5
D gene: TRBD2
CDR3 protein: ASSPGAGGFGETQY

V gene: TRBV29-1
J gene: TRBJ1-2
D gene: .
CDR3 protein: SVVFGGMGAYGYT

V gene: TRBV6-1
J gene: TRBJ1-5
D gene: TRBD1
CDR3 protein: ASQGVHNQPQH

V gene: TRBV5-1
J gene: TRBJ2-1
D gene: TRBD1
CDR3 protein: ASSLGQGLYDEQF

V gene: TRBV29-1
J gene: TRBJ2-7
D gene: .
CDR3 protein: SVNWAYEQY

V gene: TRBV9
J gene: TRBJ2-5
D gene: .
CDR3 protein: ASSVTGTTIETQY

V gene: TRBV20-1
J gene: TRBJ1-2
D gene: .
CDR3 protein: SARVGQDNNYGYT

V gene: TRBV3-1
J gene: TRBJ2-1
D gene: TRBD2
CDR3 protein: ASSQTSGSLETQF

V gene: TRBV7-9
J gene: TRBJ2-7
D gene: TRBD1
CDR3 protein: ASRPGTATYEQY

V gene: TRBV6-4
J gene: TRBJ2-1
D gene: .
CDR3 protein: ASSEQGGEQF

V gene: TRBV18
J gene: TRBJ2-5
D gene: .
CDR3 protein: ASSDGDQETQY

V gene: TRBV3-1
J gene: TRBJ2-7
D gene: .
CDR3 protein: ASSPSGTYEQY

V gene: TRBV11-2
J gene: .
D gene: TRBD2
CDR3 protein: ASSFSGGGSYNEQY

V gene: TRBV20-1
J gene: TRBJ2-1
D gene: TRBD2
CDR3 protein: SALPPGLASNEQF

V gene: TRBV18
J gene: TRBJ2-5
D gene: .
CDR3 protein: ASSRQDQETQY

V gene: TRBV7-2
J gene: TRBJ2-3
D gene: .
CDR3 protein: ASSLARTDTQY